The subject of this entry is one T cell receptor beta chain. Method: immunoSEQ multiplex PCR; TCRdb's copy keeps in-frame clones and lacks some. In the table there are some 96,000 clones, about 80% of which are singletons. This entry belongs to a study of blood T cell repertoires in COVID-19. Study-wide background: Spain, Italy and the United States supplied samples that represented acute and convalescent COVID-19.

With V trimmed by 2 bases and J by 4 bases, 11 bases remained unmatched. The CDR3 totals 17 residues. Germline V gives CDR1 SGHRS, CDR2 YFSETQ. The TCR was taken from a woman aged 70-85 years with acute or convalescent COVID-19. Input material: peripheral blood. V usage is TRBV5-1 and J usage is TRBJ2-1, with 8 positions matching TRBD2. In DNA form, the CDR3 reads TGCGCCAGCAGCTTCCCCCGAGCGGGGGAGCTATACAATGAGCAGTTCTTC. It codes for CASSFPRAGELYNEQFF.